Each of the 23 T cell receptor beta chains below was sequenced from the same sample in a study of beta chain features in type 1 diabetes. Every isolated RNA sample was fully reverse transcribed, so sequencing captured expressed TCRB transcripts. The repertoire was sequenced with immunoSEQ multiplex PCR; TCRdb's copy has only in-frame clones and lacks some. Of about 220,000 clones in the sample, roughly a tenth were seen once. The sample consisted of central memory CD4+ T cells from blood. All receptors come from a man between 18 and 35 years old in good health.

The chain recombines TRBV7-2 with TRBJ1-2; D possibly corresponds to TRBD1 (5 bases). This CDR3 is built from 13 residues. Germline V gene sequence: CDR1 SGHTA, CDR2 FQGNSA. V lost 5 bases and J lost 4, with 11 bases in between. DNA for the CDR3: TGTGCCAGCAGCCGTCCCGGGGGCTATGGCTACACCTTC. Protein product: CASSRPGGYGYTF.

V gene TRBV9 combines with J gene TRBJ2-1; maybe TRBD1 (5 bases). The CDR3 sequence is 15 residues long. Germline V CDR1 and CDR2: SGDLS, YYNGEE. The V end lost 4 bases, the J end lost 2 bases, and 13 bases lay between the germline ends. CDR3 DNA sequence: TGTGCCAGCAGCACCCAGGGCGACACCTACAATGAGCAGTTCTTC. It codes for CASSTQGDTYNEQFF.

V gene TRBV30 combines with J gene TRBJ2-1, with TRBD2 identical over 10 bases. The CDR3 is 18 amino acids. Per germline, CDR1 GTSNPN and CDR2 SVGIG (reference sequence). V shed 0 bases, J shed 6 bases, and the junction held 14 bases outside the gene matches. CDR3 bases: TGTGCCTGGAGTGTACTTTCTGCGTGGGCTAGCGGGAGCAATGAGCAGTTCTTC. This gives the protein CAWSVLSAWASGSNEQFF.

This chain connects TRBV6-5 to TRBJ2-7; D gene uncertain. This CDR3 is built from 12 residues. Trimming pared 2 bases from V and 6 bases from J, leaving 8 bases between. The germline CDR1 and CDR2 sequences are MNHEY and SVGAGI. Here the CDR3 reads CASSYGRFEQYF. CDR3 bases: TGTGCCAGCAGTTACGGCCGCTTCGAGCAGTACTTC.

A few counts support this clone. The chain links TRBV19 to TRBJ2-6; maybe TRBD2 (5 bases). The CDR3 has 12 residues. V was shortened by 1 base and J by 10 bases, with 5 bases between the two germline ends. Germline V gives CDR1 LNHDA, CDR2 SQIVND (reference sequence). CDR3 residues: CASSIAGNVLTF. DNA for the CDR3: TGTGCCAGTAGTATAGCGGGGAACGTCCTGACTTTC.

This clone turned up a few times. V and J are TRBV9 and TRBJ2-3; D is ambiguous. CDR3 length: 12 amino acids. Per the germline V gene, CDR1 is SGDLS and CDR2 is YYNGEE. V dropped 2 bases and J dropped 5 bases, with 6 bases sitting between them. The chain's CDR3 is CASSVDRDTQYF. The CDR3 DNA sequence: TGTGCCAGCAGCGTCGACCGAGATACGCAGTATTTT. The whole variable domain, remainder taken from reference TRBV9 and TRBJ2-3, is DSGVTQTPKHLITATGQRVTLRCSPRSGDLSVYWYQQSLDQGLQFLIQYYNGEERAKGNILERFSAQQFPDLHSELNLSSLELGDSALYFCASSVDRDTQYFGPGTRLTVL.

The table lists this clone with a few counts. The genes are TRBV28 and TRBJ2-7, with TRBD1 matching over 8 bases. The junction had 11 bases not matched to a gene; V was cut back by 4 bases and J by 6 bases. The germline gives CDR1 MDHEN, CDR2 SYDVKM. This CDR3 region has 15 residues. CDR3 in amino acids: CASSSTSARGPEQYF. The CDR3 nucleotides are TGTGCCAGCAGTTCTACCTCGGCCAGGGGGCCCGAGCAGTACTTC.

This clone occurred once. V gene TRBV4-2 combines with J gene TRBJ2-1, with D perhaps TRBD1 or TRBD2 (6 bases each). The CDR3 is 13 amino acids. Germline V gene sequence: CDR1 LGHNA, CDR2 YNFKEQ. V was pared by 1 base and J by 9 bases, with 10 bases between. In DNA form, the CDR3 reads TGTGCCAGCAGCCAAGCGGGGGCCAGTGAGCAGTTCTTC. It specifies CASSQAGASEQFF.

This clone was observed a single time. The chain's CDR3 is CASSYSGGDTEAFF. The DNA for the CDR3 is TGTGCCAGCAGTTACTCGGGAGGGGACACTGAAGCTTTCTTT. The chain is built from TRBV6-5 and TRBJ1-1; weak D call: TRBD1 (5 bases). V was clipped by 0 bases and J by 3 bases, with 8 bases between them. The germline V gene encodes CDR1 MNHEY and CDR2 SVGAGI. The CDR3 totals 14 residues.

The J gene is TRBJ2-1, the V gene TRBV7-3; the match to TRBD2 covers 9 bases. The CDR3 runs to 15 residues. CDR1 and CDR2 from the germline V gene are SGHTA and FQGTGA. V lost 5 bases and J lost 5; bases outside the gene matches: 7. The chain's CDR3 is CASSRGTSRHNEQFF. CDR3 nucleotides: TGTGCCAGCAGCCGGGGGACTAGCAGGCACAATGAGCAGTTCTTC. The full variable domain, its missing parts supplied by reference TRBV7-3 and TRBJ2-1, is GAGVSQTPSNKVTEKGKYVELRCDPISGHTALYWYRQSLGQGPEFLIYFQGTGAADDSGLPNDRFFAVRPEGSVSTLKIQRTERGDSAVYLCASSRGTSRHNEQFFGPGTRLTVL.

This clone has just a few counts. This chain uses TRBV7-3 with TRBJ2-3; the D call may be TRBD1 or TRBD2 (5 bases each). V gave up 2 bases and J gave up 3 bases, with 12 bases separating them. Germline CDR1 reads SGHTA; CDR2 reads FQGTGA. The CDR3 totals 15 residues. CDR3 in DNA: TGTGCCAGCAGCTTAGTCGGGGCCCGGACAGATACGCAGTATTTT. This translates into CASSLVGARTDTQYF.

This clone was picked up a small number of times. The rearrangement uses TRBV19 and TRBJ2-7, with TRBD1 matching over 9 bases. J gave up 1 base and V 5 bases, and 6 bases lay outside the gene matches. CDR3 length: 15 residues. Germline-derived CDR1 and CDR2 are LNHDA and SQIVND (reference sequence). The CDR3 is CASSGTGSLSYEQYF. The CDR3 nucleotides read TGTGCCAGTAGTGGGACAGGGAGCCTATCCTACGAGCAGTACTTC.

This chain uses TRBV7-2 with TRBJ2-1; 10 bases line up with TRBD2. The germline V gene encodes CDR1 SGHTA and CDR2 FQGNSA. The V segment lost 5 bases and the J segment 6 bases; nucleotides outside the gene matches: 7. The length of the CDR3 is 15 residues. The CDR3 nucleotides read TGTGCCAGCAGCGCCGGGACTAGCGAATTCAATGAGCAGTTCTTC. It codes for CASSAGTSEFNEQFF. The full variable domain, rest sourced from reference TRBV7-2 and TRBJ2-1, is GAGVSQSPSNKVTEKGKDVELRCDPISGHTALYWYRQSLGQGLEFLIYFQGNSAPDKSGLPSDRFSAERTGGSVSTLTIQRTQQEDSAVYLCASSAGTSEFNEQFFGPGTRLTVL.

This clone has only a few counts. This chain joins TRBV28 and TRBJ2-7, with 9 bases fitting TRBD1. This CDR3 region has 15 residues. J was trimmed by 2 bases and V by 4 bases; bases with no gene match: 6. Germline CDR1 MDHEN, CDR2 SYDVKM. The CDR3 nucleotides are TGTGCCAGCAGTTCTCCGGGACAGGGCCCCTACGAGCAGTACTTC. This encodes CASSSPGQGPYEQYF.

This clone was seen many times. The gene calls are TRBV4-3 and TRBJ2-3; D is ambiguous. The ends were cut back, 1 base at V and 4 bases at J, with 9 bases in the middle. The germline CDR1 and CDR2 sequences are LGHNA and YSLEER. The CDR3 runs to 14 residues. CDR3 sequence: CASSQGSLADTQYF. CDR3 nucleotide sequence: TGCGCCAGCAGCCAAGGCAGTCTAGCAGATACGCAGTATTTT.

The chain couples TRBV18 to TRBJ2-3, with D unresolved. Germline V gene sequence: CDR1 KGHSH, CDR2 LQKENI. The CDR3 extends over 13 amino acids. The V end was cut by 2 bases, the J end by 6 bases, with 9 bases between. CDR3 sequence (DNA): TGTGCCAGCTCACCAGAGCTTTCGGATACGCAGTATTTT. Amino acid sequence: CASSPELSDTQYF.

This clone has just a few counts. The gene calls are TRBV27 and TRBJ2-7; 9 bases align to TRBD2. The germline gives CDR1 MNHEY, CDR2 SMNVEV (reference sequence). The V segment lost 5 bases and the J segment 5 bases; nucleotides outside the gene matches: 10. CDR3 length: 15 amino acids. CDR3 DNA sequence: TGTGCCAGCAGTCCCTCGGGACTAGCTTTGGACGAGCAGTACTTC. Its protein product is CASSPSGLALDEQYF.

This clone occurred a few times. The chain recombines TRBV19 with TRBJ1-1, with TRBD1 identical over 7 bases. The CDR3 has 17 residues. J was trimmed by 0 bases and V by 7 bases; bases with no gene match: 14. CDR1 is LNHDA, CDR2 SQIVND, per germline (reference sequence). The CDR3 DNA follows: TGTGCCAGTATTCCCCGACAGGGCTCCTTGATGAACACTGAAGCTTTCTTT. This gives the protein CASIPRQGSLMNTEAFF.

The chain carries TRBV25-1 and TRBJ2-7; D possibly corresponds to TRBD2 (5 bases). Deletions cut 6 bases from V and 3 bases from J, with 21 bases between. CDR3 length: 16 residues. Germline lookup yields CDR1 MGHDK and CDR2 SYGVNS. In DNA form, the CDR3 reads TGTGCCAGCAGAAAAATTGTAGTGGGAGTGTGCTACGAGCAGTACTTC. This codes for CASRKIVVGVCYEQYF.

This clone was counted ten times or more. This sequence joins TRBV7-9 and TRBJ2-7; 10 bases map to TRBD2. V lost 0 bases to trimming and J lost 6 bases; unmatched junction nucleotides: 5. The CDR3 spans 15 residues. The germline V gene encodes CDR1 SEHNR and CDR2 FQNEAQ (reference sequence). The CDR3 protein is CASSLALAGVSEQYF. Here the CDR3 DNA reads TGTGCCAGCAGCTTAGCGCTAGCGGGAGTCTCCGAGCAGTACTTC.

This clone was seen more than once but under ten times. V usage is TRBV19 and J usage is TRBJ1-2; tentative D call: TRBD1 (5 bases). This CDR3 spans 12 amino acids. Trimming shortened V by 3 bases and J by 14 bases, and 16 bases separated the two germline ends. Germline V lookup: CDR1 LNHDA, CDR2 SQIVND (reference sequence). The CDR3 spells CASSMVWGPPTF. The CDR3 DNA reads TGTGCCAGTAGTATGGTGTGGGGACCCCCAACCTTC.

This chain links TRBV28 with TRBJ2-1; no clear D. Trimming stripped 4 bases from V and 7 bases from J, with 8 bases between. The CDR3 runs 12 residues. Germline V CDR1 and CDR2: MDHEN, SYDVKM. Written as DNA, the CDR3 is TGTGCCAGCAGTTCCGGGTGGAATGAGCAGTTCTTC. The encoded protein is CASSSGWNEQFF.

The table lists this clone with many counts. The rearrangement links TRBV5-1 to TRBJ2-5; the D is unclear. The CDR3 consists of 13 residues. Germline V lookup: CDR1 SGHRS, CDR2 YFSETQ. V lost 0 bases to trimming and J lost 3 bases, with 6 bases between them. CDR3 coding DNA: TGCGCCAGCAGCTTGGATACTAAAGAGACCCAGTACTTC. It translates to CASSLDTKETQYF.